The entry that follows covers one T cell receptor (beta chain) sequence. The CDR3 is 12 amino acids. This sample stems from a study of blood T cell repertoires in COVID-19. Study-wide context: Donors in the United States, Italy and Spain gave samples during acute or convalescent COVID-19.

The repertoire was sequenced with immunoSEQ multiplex PCR; TCRdb's copy has only in-frame clones and lacks some. The sample carries 150,000 to 200,000 clones, roughly three quarters recorded once. This chain uses TRBV21-1 with TRBJ1-2. TRBV21-1 is recorded as a pseudogene. This TCR was sampled from a woman between 50 and 59 years old with active or convalescent COVID-19. The source material was peripheral blood. CDR3: CASSKRLWGYTF. The DNA for the CDR3 is TGTGCCAGCAGCAAGAGACTGTGGGGCTACACCTTC.